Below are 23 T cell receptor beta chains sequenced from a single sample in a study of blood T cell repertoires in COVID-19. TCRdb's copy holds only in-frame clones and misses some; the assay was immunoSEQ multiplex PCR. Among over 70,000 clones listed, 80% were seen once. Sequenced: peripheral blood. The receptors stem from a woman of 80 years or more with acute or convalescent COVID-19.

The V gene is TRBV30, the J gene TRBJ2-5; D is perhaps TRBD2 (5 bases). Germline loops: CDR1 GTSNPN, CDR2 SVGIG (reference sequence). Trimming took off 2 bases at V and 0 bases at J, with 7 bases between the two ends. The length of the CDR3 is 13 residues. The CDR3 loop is CAWSRGNQETQYF. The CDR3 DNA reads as TGTGCCTGGAGTAGAGGGAACCAAGAGACCCAGTACTTC.

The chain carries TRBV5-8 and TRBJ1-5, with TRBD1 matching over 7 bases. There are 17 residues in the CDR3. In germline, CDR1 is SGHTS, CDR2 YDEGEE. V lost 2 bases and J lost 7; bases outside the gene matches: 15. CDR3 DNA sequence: TGTGCCAGCAGCTTAAACAGGCAGGGGGTGGGTCGGCAGCCCCAGCATTTT. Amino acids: CASSLNRQGVGRQPQHF.

In DNA form, the CDR3 reads TGTGCCAGCAGCCAAGAGCGTTACACCGGGGAGCTGTTTTTT. It encodes CASSQERYTGELFF. The chain recombines TRBV3-1 (or the pseudogene TRBV3-2) with TRBJ2-2; D remains ambiguous. Trimming left V 0 bases short and J 3 bases short, with 5 bases between. The germline gives CDR1 LGHDT, CDR2 YNNKEL (reference sequence). The CDR3 sequence is 14 residues long.

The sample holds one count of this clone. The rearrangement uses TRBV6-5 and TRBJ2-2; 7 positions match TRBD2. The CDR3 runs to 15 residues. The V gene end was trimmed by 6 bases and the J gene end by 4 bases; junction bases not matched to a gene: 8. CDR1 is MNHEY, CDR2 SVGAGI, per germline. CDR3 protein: CASRRDYGATGELFF. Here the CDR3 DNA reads TGTGCCAGCAGAAGGGACTATGGGGCCACCGGGGAGCTGTTTTTT.

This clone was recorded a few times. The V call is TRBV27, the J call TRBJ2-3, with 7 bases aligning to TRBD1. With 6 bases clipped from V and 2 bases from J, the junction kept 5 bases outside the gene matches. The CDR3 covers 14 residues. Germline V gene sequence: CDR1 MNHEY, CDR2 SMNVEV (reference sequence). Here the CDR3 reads CASRRDRVTDTQYF. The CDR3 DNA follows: TGTGCCAGCAGGAGAGACAGGGTCACAGATACGCAGTATTTT.

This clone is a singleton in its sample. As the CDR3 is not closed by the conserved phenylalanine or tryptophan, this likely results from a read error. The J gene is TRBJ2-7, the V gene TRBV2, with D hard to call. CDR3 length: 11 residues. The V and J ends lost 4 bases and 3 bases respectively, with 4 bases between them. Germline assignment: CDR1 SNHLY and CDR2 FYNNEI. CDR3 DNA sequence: TGTGCCAGCAGTGGACTCTACGAGCAGTACCTC. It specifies CASSGLYEQYL.

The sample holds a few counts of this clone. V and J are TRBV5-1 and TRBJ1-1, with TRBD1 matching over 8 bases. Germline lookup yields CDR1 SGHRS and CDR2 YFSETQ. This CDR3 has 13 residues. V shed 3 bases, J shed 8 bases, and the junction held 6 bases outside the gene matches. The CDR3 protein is CASSSRPGGEAFF. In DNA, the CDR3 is TGCGCCAGCAGCTCAAGACCAGGGGGCGAAGCTTTCTTT.

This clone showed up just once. The CDR3 region is CASSLSGQGGSPLHF. In nucleotides, the CDR3 is TGCGCCAGCAGCTTGTCCGGACAGGGGGGTTCACCCCTCCACTTT. The rearrangement links TRBV5-1 to TRBJ1-6; the match to TRBD1 covers 10 bases. The length of the CDR3 is 15 residues. The V gene's germline CDR1 is SGHRS and CDR2 YFSETQ. V shed 1 base and J 9 bases; nucleotides not matched to a gene: 4.

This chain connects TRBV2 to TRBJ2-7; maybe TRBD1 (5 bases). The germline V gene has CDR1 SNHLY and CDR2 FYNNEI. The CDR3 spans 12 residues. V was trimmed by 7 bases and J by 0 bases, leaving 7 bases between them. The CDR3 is CASKTDSYEQYF. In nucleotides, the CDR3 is TGTGCCAGCAAGACAGACTCCTACGAGCAGTACTTC.

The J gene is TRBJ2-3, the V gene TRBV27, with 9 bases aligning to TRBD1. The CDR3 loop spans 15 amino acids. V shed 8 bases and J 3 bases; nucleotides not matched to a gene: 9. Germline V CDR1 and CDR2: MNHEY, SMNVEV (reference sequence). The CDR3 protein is CASGRDRVGTDTQYF. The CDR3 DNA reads TGTGCCAGCGGGCGGGACAGGGTGGGGACAGATACGCAGTATTTT.

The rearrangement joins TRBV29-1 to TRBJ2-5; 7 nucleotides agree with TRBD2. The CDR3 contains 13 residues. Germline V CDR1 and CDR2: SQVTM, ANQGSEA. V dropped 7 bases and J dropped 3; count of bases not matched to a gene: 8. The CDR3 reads CSGRAGVKETQYF. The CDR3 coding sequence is TGCAGCGGGAGGGCGGGGGTCAAAGAGACCCAGTACTTC. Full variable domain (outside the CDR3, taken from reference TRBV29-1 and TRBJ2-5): SAVISQKPSRDICQRGTSLTIQCQVDSQVTMMFWYRQQPGQSLTLIATANQGSEATYESGFVIDKFPISRPNLTFSTLTVSNMSPEDSSIYLCSGRAGVKETQYFGPGTRLLVL.

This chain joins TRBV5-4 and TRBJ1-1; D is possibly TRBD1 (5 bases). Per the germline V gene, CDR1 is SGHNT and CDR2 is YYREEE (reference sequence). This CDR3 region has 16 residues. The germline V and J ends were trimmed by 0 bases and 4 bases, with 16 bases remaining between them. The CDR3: CASSLDLARVGTEAFF. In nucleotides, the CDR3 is TGTGCCAGCAGCTTGGACCTCGCCAGGGTAGGCACTGAAGCTTTCTTT.

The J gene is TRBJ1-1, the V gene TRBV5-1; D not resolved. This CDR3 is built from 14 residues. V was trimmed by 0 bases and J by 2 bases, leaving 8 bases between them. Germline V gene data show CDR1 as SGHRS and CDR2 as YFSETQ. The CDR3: CASSLDSINTEAFF. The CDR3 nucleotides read TGCGCCAGCAGCTTGGACAGTATCAACACTGAAGCTTTCTTT.

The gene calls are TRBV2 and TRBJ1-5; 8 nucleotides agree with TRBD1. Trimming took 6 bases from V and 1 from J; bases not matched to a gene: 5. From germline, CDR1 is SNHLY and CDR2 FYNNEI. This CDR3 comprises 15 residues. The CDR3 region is CASRPQGGSNQPQHF. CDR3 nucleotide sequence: TGTGCCAGCAGACCACAGGGGGGCAGCAATCAGCCCCAGCATTTT.

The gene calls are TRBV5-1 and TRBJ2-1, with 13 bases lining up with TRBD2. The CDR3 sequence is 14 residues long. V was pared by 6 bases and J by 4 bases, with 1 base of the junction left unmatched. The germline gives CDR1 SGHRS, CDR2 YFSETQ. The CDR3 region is CASTGLAGYNEQFF. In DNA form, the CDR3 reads TGCGCCAGCACGGGACTAGCGGGGTACAATGAGCAGTTCTTC.

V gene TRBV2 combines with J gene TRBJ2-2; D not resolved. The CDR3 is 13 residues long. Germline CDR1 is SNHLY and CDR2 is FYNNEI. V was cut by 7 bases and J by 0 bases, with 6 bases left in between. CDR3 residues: CASNSPNTGELFF. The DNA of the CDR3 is TGTGCCAGCAACTCTCCGAACACCGGGGAGCTGTTTTTT.

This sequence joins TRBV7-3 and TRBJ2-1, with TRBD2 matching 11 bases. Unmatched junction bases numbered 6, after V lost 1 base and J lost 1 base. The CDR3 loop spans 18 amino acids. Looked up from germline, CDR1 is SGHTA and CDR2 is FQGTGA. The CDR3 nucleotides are TGTGCCAGCAGCTTAATTGCTAGCGGGGGGTCTTCCTACAATGAGCAGTTCTTC. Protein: CASSLIASGGSSYNEQFF.

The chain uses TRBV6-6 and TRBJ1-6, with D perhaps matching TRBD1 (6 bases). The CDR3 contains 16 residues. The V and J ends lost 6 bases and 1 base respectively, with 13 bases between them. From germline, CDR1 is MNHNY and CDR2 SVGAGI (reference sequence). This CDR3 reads CASRKQGGSYNSPLHF. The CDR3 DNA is TGTGCCAGCAGAAAACAGGGAGGGTCCTATAATTCACCCCTCCACTTT.

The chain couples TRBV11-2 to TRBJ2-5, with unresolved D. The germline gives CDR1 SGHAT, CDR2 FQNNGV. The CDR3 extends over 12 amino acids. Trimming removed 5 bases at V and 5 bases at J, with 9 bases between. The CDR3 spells CASSISTETQYF. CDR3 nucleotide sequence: TGTGCCAGCAGCATTAGCACTGAGACCCAGTACTTC. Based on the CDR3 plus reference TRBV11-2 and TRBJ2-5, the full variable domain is EAGVAQSPRYKIIEKRQSVAFWCNPISGHATLYWYQQILGQGPKLLIQFQNNGVVDDSQLPKDRFSAERLKGVDSTLKIQPAKLEDSAVYLCASSISTETQYFGPGTRLLVL.

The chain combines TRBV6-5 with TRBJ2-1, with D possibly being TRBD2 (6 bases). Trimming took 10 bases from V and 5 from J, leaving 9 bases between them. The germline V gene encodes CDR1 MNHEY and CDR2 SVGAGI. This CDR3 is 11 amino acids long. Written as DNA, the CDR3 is TGTGCCACAGGAGGGCACAATGAGCAGTTCTTC. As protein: CATGGHNEQFF.

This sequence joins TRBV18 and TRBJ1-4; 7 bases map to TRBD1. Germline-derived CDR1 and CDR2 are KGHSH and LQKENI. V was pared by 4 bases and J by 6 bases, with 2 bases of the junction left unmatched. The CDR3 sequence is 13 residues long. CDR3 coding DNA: TGTGCCAGCTCACGGCAGGGGGATGAAAAACTGTTTTTT. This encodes CASSRQGDEKLFF.

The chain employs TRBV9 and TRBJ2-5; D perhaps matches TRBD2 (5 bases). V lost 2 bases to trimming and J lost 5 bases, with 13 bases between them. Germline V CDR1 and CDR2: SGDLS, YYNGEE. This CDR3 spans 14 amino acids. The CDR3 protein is CASSVTSSGETQYF. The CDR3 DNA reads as TGTGCCAGCAGCGTTACTAGTTCCGGGGAGACCCAGTACTTC.

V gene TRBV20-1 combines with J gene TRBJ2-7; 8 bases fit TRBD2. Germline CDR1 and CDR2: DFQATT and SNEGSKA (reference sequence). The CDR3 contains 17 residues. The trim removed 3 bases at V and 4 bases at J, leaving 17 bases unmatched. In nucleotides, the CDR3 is TGCAGTGCTAGTCGGGGGGGGCCAACCAGCTGGGGTTACGAGCAGTACTTC. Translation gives CSASRGGPTSWGYEQYF.